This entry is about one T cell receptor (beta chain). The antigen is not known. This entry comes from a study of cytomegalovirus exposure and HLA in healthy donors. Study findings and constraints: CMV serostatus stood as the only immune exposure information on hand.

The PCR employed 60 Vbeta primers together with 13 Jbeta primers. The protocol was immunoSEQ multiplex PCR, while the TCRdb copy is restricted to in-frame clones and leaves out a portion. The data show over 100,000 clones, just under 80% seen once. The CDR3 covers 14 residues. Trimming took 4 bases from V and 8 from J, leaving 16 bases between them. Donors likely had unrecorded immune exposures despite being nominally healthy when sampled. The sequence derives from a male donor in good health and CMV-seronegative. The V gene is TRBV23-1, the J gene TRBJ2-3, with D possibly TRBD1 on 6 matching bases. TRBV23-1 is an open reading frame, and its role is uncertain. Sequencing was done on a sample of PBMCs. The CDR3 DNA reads TGCGCCAGCAGTCCTCCAGGGGCCGTCGGTACGCAGTATTTT. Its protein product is CASSPPGAVGTQYF.